This is a list of T cell receptor beta chains from one sample in a study of blood T cell repertoires in COVID-19. Assay: immunoSEQ multiplex PCR; the TCRdb copy retains only in-frame clones and omits some. The table shows 65,000 to 70,000 clones, with around 80% occurring only once. The sequenced material came from peripheral blood. The receptor source for this set is a human donor in a cohort sampled during active COVID-19. Each CDR3 is given with its conserved first and last residue. The order of the fields is D gene, V gene, clone size, J gene, CDR3 protein, CDR3 DNA. D genes are given only for firm matches. Not every row has a clone size; where given, it reads once, few, many or a size class.

>TRBD2|TRBV19|few|TRBJ2-1
CASALAGDNEQFF
TGTGCCAGTGCGCTAGCGGGGGACAATGAGCAGTTCTTC
>NA|TRBV28|NA|TRBJ1-2
CASRPTGTHGYTF
TGTGCCAGCAGGCCGACTGGAACCCATGGCTACACCTTC
>NA|TRBV3-1/TRBV3-2|NA|TRBJ2-1
CASSSSSNEQFF
TGTGCCAGCAGCTCGTCTTCCAATGAGCAGTTCTTC
>TRBD1|TRBV5-1|NA|TRBJ1-1
CASSLESGGRTEAFF
TGCGCCAGCAGCTTGGAATCAGGGGGGAGAACTGAAGCTTTCTTT
>NA|TRBV4-2|NA|TRBJ1-3
CASSQDPAGNTIYF
TGTGCCAGCAGCCAAGATCCAGCTGGAAACACCATATATTTT
>NA|TRBV6-1|NA|TRBJ1-6
CASSEEGQGFSPLHF
TGTGCCAGCAGTGAAGAAGGTCAGGGGTTTTCACCCCTCCACTTT
>TRBD2|TRBV6-6|NA|TRBJ2-7
CASSPSGTYEQYF
TGTGCCAGCAGTCCCAGCGGGACCTACGAGCAGTACTTC
>TRBD1|TRBV20-1|NA|TRBJ2-2
CSARVTGANTGELFF
TGCAGTGCTCGTGTGACAGGGGCGAACACCGGGGAGCTGTTTTTT
>NA|TRBV5-1|NA|TRBJ1-6
CASSLGPRGLNNSPLHF
TGCGCCAGCAGCTTGGGCCCCAGGGGCTTAAACAATTCACCCCTCCACTTT
>TRBD1|TRBV3-1/TRBV3-2|NA|TRBJ1-4
CASSHGVTGQGGEKLFF
TGTGCCAGCAGCCACGGGGTTACCGGACAGGGCGGTGAAAAACTGTTTTTT
>NA|TRBV18|NA|TRBJ2-1
CASSPKGDQYNEQFF
TGTGCCAGCTCACCAAAGGGGGACCAATACAATGAGCAGTTCTTC
>NA|TRBV3-1/TRBV3-2|NA|TRBJ2-7
CASSQDGQQGYEQYF
TGTGCCAGCAGCCAAGATGGGCAGCAAGGCTACGAGCAGTACTTC
>TRBD1|TRBV9|NA|TRBJ1-1
CASSADRVNTEAFF
TGTGCCAGCAGCGCGGACAGGGTGAACACTGAAGCTTTCTTT
>TRBD1|TRBV6-5|once|TRBJ1-1
CASKTDRTNTEAFF
TGTGCCAGCAAGACGGACAGGACGAACACTGAAGCTTTCTTT
>TRBD1|TRBV19|NA|TRBJ2-5
CASSTDRGLGETQYF
TGTGCCAGTAGTACAGACAGGGGGCTCGGGGAGACCCAGTACTTC
>TRBD2|TRBV7-9|NA|TRBJ2-7
CASSLGLAGAHEQYF
TGTGCCAGCAGCTTGGGACTAGCGGGGGCCCACGAGCAGTACTTC
>TRBD1|TRBV30|NA|TRBJ1-2
CAQEVGGSLSGYTF
TGTGCCCAGGAGGTAGGGGGCTCTCTCTCTGGCTACACCTTC
>TRBD1|TRBV7-6|NA|TRBJ1-1
CASSLSGGFAEAFF
TGTGCCAGCAGCTTATCAGGGGGCTTCGCTGAAGCTTTCTTT
>NA|TRBV7-9|NA|TRBJ1-2
CASSLDRVGGYTF
TGTGCCAGCAGCTTAGACAGGGTTGGAGGCTACACCTTC
>NA|TRBV28|NA|TRBJ1-5
CASSVREPQHF
TGTGCCAGCAGTGTCAGGGAGCCCCAGCATTTT
>TRBD2|TRBV7-9|NA|TRBJ2-2
CASRARAGGNTGELFF
TGTGCCAGCAGAGCGCGAGCGGGGGGGAACACCGGGGAGCTGTTTTTT
>NA|TRBV6-2/TRBV6-3|NA|TRBJ1-2
CASSNPASYGYTF
TGTGCCAGCAGCAACCCAGCGTCCTATGGCTACACCTTC
>NA|TRBV24-1|NA|TRBJ2-1
CATSGSERHNEQFF
TGTGCCACCAGTGGGAGCGAACGGCACAATGAGCAGTTCTTC
>NA|TRBV5-1|NA|TRBJ2-3
CASSSAGDSTDTQYF
TGCGCCAGCAGCTCGGCTGGAGATAGCACAGATACGCAGTATTTT
>TRBD2|TRBV24-1|NA|TRBJ2-1
CATSGEGAYNEQFF
TGTGCCACCAGTGGGGAGGGAGCATACAATGAGCAGTTCTTC
>TRBD2|TRBV10-3|NA|TRBJ2-3
CAINRGGSSSDTQYF
TGTGCCATCAATAGAGGCGGGAGCTCTTCGGATACGCAGTATTTT
>NA|TRBV28|NA|TRBJ2-7
CASSARRTVDEQYF
TGTGCCAGCAGTGCCCGGAGAACCGTAGACGAGCAGTACTTC
>NA|TRBV5-4|NA|TRBJ1-2
CASSSPQGNYGYTF
TGTGCCAGCAGCTCGCCCCAGGGGAACTATGGCTACACCTTC
>TRBD2|TRBV10-3|few|TRBJ2-3
CAISGSAGGTDTQYF
TGTGCCATCAGTGGCTCAGCGGGAGGCACAGATACGCAGTATTTT
>NA|TRBV5-1|NA|TRBJ2-6
CASSLYDGTSGANVLTF
TGCGCCAGCAGCTTGTACGATGGGACATCTGGGGCCAACGTCCTGACTTTC
>TRBD1|TRBV6-5|NA|TRBJ1-3
CASSPPDRVDTIYF
TGTGCCAGCAGTCCGCCTGACAGGGTGGACACCATATATTTT